Sequencing of this T cell receptor beta chain was carried out in a study of T cells after yellow fever vaccination. Points from the study as a whole: FACS-sorted repertoires could harbor abundant contaminating bulk-population clonotypes. Most primary-vaccination clones reappeared after the booster (about 96% CD4, more than 70% CD8).

Trimming pared 3 bases from V and 0 bases from J, leaving 8 bases between. CDR3 length: 15 residues. The germline gives CDR1 SNHLY, CDR2 FYNNEI. In TCRdb, the 5' RACE reads were re-called with MiXCR into one record per CDR3 protein. The table records roughly 180,000 distinct CDR3 sequences, approximately 6.2% of them present only once. As to this clonotype: Its specificity is unknown.

Sample: CD4+ T cells sorted from PBMCs, taken on the day of the first yellow fever vaccination. This clonotype was obtained from a young man who received the YFV17D yellow fever vaccine. The chain couples TRBV2 to TRBJ2-2, with D tentatively TRBD2 (6 bases). This CDR3 is CASSEWGANTGELFF. The CDR3 DNA follows: TGTGCCAGCAGTGAGTGGGGGGCGAACACCGGGGAGCTGTTTTTT.